The rows below give T cell receptor beta chains drawn from one sample of a study of cytomegalovirus exposure and HLA in healthy donors. Using immunoSEQ multiplex PCR, the repertoire was profiled, and TCRdb retains in-frame clones only, with some absent. The data contain some 150,000 clones, over 60% of them singletons. The sample was PBMCs. The receptor set was obtained from a woman aged 25-40 years in good health and CMV-seropositive. Both conserved end residues are part of each CDR3. Each record gives: CDR3 protein, J gene, clone size, D gene, V gene. A D gene is named only where the DNA matches it firmly. Only some rows state a clone size, as once, few, many or a class for expanded clones.

CASSLRGDQPQHF,TRBJ1-5,-,-,TRBV7-3
CASSPGTDETNGYTF,TRBJ1-2,-,TRBD1,TRBV23-1
CASSSRVGDTESGNTIYF,-,-,-,TRBV5-1
CASSYSSATNEQFF,TRBJ2-1,few,-,TRBV6-5
CASSPREQMVGELFF,TRBJ2-2,-,-,TRBV9
CASSFFLAGGQETQYF,TRBJ2-5,-,TRBD2,TRBV5-1
CARSSGSANEKLFF,TRBJ1-4,few,-,TRBV2
CASSSPGVSYGYTF,TRBJ1-2,-,-,TRBV5-1
CASSLALRTLAGGWVEQFF,TRBJ2-1,-,TRBD2,TRBV7-9
CASRFIGGQETQYF,TRBJ2-5,-,-,TRBV27
CASSQRDRLNTEAFF,TRBJ1-1,-,TRBD1,TRBV4-1
CASSRTGTAYEQYF,TRBJ2-7,few,TRBD1,TRBV11-2
CASSPGIQVNTEAFF,TRBJ1-1,-,-,TRBV5-4
CASSTGLRLNYGYTF,TRBJ1-2,-,-,TRBV6-5
CAWRLRLYRGFYGYTF,TRBJ1-2,few,TRBD1,TRBV30
CASSYGLSGTDTQYF,TRBJ2-3,-,-,TRBV5-6
CASSLYGASGTYEQYF,TRBJ2-7,-,TRBD2,TRBV5-1
CSASRSTEAFF,TRBJ1-1,-,-,TRBV20-1
CASSLTGKRPNEKLFF,TRBJ1-4,-,-,TRBV11-2
CASSPLGGSSYNEQFF,TRBJ2-1,-,TRBD2,TRBV11-2
CATSMRQGDEQFF,TRBJ2-1,-,TRBD1,TRBV15
CAGETGGGLEQYF,TRBJ2-7,-,TRBD1,TRBV30
CASSRQGIRTSGGYNEQFF,TRBJ2-1,-,TRBD2,TRBV5-1
CASRDRVGNQPQRF,TRBJ1-5,-,TRBD1,TRBV2
CASSSRWGVAYEQYF,-,-,-,TRBV7-2
CASSEAGSGSIYEQYF,-,-,TRBD2,TRBV2
CASSWDSYNEQFF,TRBJ2-1,-,TRBD1,TRBV25-1
CASSPGQSIQPQHF,TRBJ1-5,once,-,TRBV4-1
CAISESGTGDTQYF,TRBJ2-3,-,TRBD1,TRBV10-3
CAWSDGTSRDEQFF,TRBJ2-1,-,TRBD2,TRBV30
CASSPSSGNTIYF,TRBJ1-3,few,-,TRBV7-2
CASSQADRENTEAFF,TRBJ1-1,-,TRBD1,TRBV14
CASSLVVFGQTAFF,TRBJ1-1,-,-,TRBV7-2
CASSSGVQYEQYF,TRBJ2-7,few,TRBD2,TRBV5-1